One and the same sample provided the 32 T cell receptor beta chains below, sequenced in a study of blood T cell repertoires in COVID-19. The repertoire was sequenced with immunoSEQ multiplex PCR; TCRdb's copy has only in-frame clones and lacks some. The table records about 250,000 clones, around 90% of them present only once. Sequenced: peripheral blood. These receptors were collected from an older man with acute or convalescent COVID-19.

V gene TRBV7-2 combines with J gene TRBJ2-1; 7 nucleotides match TRBD1. The V gene end was trimmed by 5 bases and the J gene end by 7 bases; junction bases not matched to a gene: 14. Germline V gene sequence: CDR1 SGHTA, CDR2 FQGNSA. CDR3 length: 16 residues. The CDR3 sequence is CASSQQTAQGINEQFF. The CDR3 DNA is TGTGCCAGCAGCCAGCAGACGGCACAGGGGATTAATGAGCAGTTCTTC. Variable domain in full (rest from reference TRBV7-2 and TRBJ2-1): GAGVSQSPSNKVTEKGKDVELRCDPISGHTALYWYRQSLGQGLEFLIYFQGNSAPDKSGLPSDRFSAERTGGSVSTLTIQRTQQEDSAVYLCASSQQTAQGINEQFFGPGTRLTVL.

The chain is built from TRBV3-1 (or the pseudogene TRBV3-2) and TRBJ1-1; 10 bases line up with TRBD1. In germline, CDR1 is LGHDT, CDR2 YNNKEL (reference sequence). Trimming cost V 4 bases and J 5 bases; bases outside gene matches: 4. CDR3 length: 14 amino acids. The DNA for the CDR3 is TGTGCCAGCAGCCCGAGGACAGGGGGAACTGAAGCTTTCTTT. It translates to CASSPRTGGTEAFF.

Turning to this clone: Compared with germline, one end of the junction differs, possibly owing to a read error. This chain uses TRBV7-7 with TRBJ2-1; the match to TRBD2 covers 8 bases. Germline values: CDR1 SSHAT, CDR2 FNYEAQ (reference sequence). The CDR3 is 15 residues long. CDR3 sequence: CASSLGAGGNNEQFF. The CDR3 DNA follows: TGTGCTAGCAGCTTAGGGGCGGGGGGAAACAATGAGCAGTTCTTC.

In its sample, this clone was seen a few times. The chain couples TRBV9 to TRBJ1-1; TRBD1 is a possible D gene (5 bases). Deletions cut 4 bases from V and 3 bases from J, with 13 bases between. CDR3 size: 14 residues. Germline lookup yields CDR1 SGDLS and CDR2 YYNGEE. Here the CDR3 reads CASSPQTVYTEAFF. For the CDR3, the DNA is TGTGCCAGCAGCCCTCAGACAGTCTACACTGAAGCTTTCTTT.

The V gene is TRBV12-3 or TRBV12-4, the J gene TRBJ2-1; D ambiguous. V shed 0 bases and J shed 9 bases, with 6 bases lying between them. The CDR3 is made up of 12 amino acids. The CDR3 sequence: CASSLAVGEQFF. For the CDR3, the DNA is TGTGCCAGCAGTTTAGCGGTCGGTGAGCAGTTCTTC.

The chain carries TRBV11-3 and TRBJ2-5, with D perhaps matching TRBD2 (6 bases). Germline V CDR1 and CDR2: SGHNT, YENEEA. The CDR3 length is 13 residues. V shed 1 base and J shed 3 bases, with 6 bases lying between them. CDR3 sequence reads: CASSLVAEETQYF. DNA of the CDR3: TGTGCCAGCAGCTTAGTAGCGGAAGAGACCCAGTACTTC.

This rearrangement joins TRBV28 to TRBJ2-7; TRBD1 agrees at 10 bases. The CDR3 runs to 14 residues. Per germline, CDR1 MDHEN and CDR2 SYDVKM. Trimming removed 5 bases from V and 4 bases from J; junction bases left unmatched: 5. For the CDR3, the DNA is TGTGCCAGCAGTGGGGACAGGGGAAGGTACGAGCAGTACTTC. Translation gives CASSGDRGRYEQYF.

This chain links TRBV2 with TRBJ1-6, with 10 bases identical to TRBD1. The CDR3 extends over 16 amino acids. Per the germline V gene, CDR1 is SNHLY and CDR2 is FYNNEI. V gave up 6 bases and J gave up 6 bases; unmatched junction bases: 8. CDR3: CASRPGTGATNSPLHF. The DNA of the CDR3 is TGTGCCAGCAGGCCTGGGACAGGGGCTACTAATTCACCCCTCCACTTT.

The chain uses TRBV10-3 and TRBJ2-1; 9 bases map to TRBD1. Looked up from germline, CDR1 is ENHRY and CDR2 is SYGVKD. V gave up 9 bases and J gave up 9 bases; unmatched junction bases: 9. There are 13 residues in the CDR3. DNA of the CDR3: TGTGCCATAAGGACAGGGGATTACGGTGAGCAGTTCTTC. This codes for CAIRTGDYGEQFF.

The chain has TRBV19 and TRBJ2-1, with 9 bases that match TRBD2. Trimming removed 1 base from V and 8 bases from J; junction bases left unmatched: 6. The CDR3 extends over 15 amino acids. The germline CDR1 and CDR2 sequences are LNHDA and SQIVND (reference sequence). CDR3 sequence (DNA): TGTGCCAGTAGTATAGGTAGCGGGAGAAACGATGAGCAGTTCTTC. It is translated as CASSIGSGRNDEQFF.

The rearrangement joins TRBV4-3 to TRBJ2-1; 9 nucleotides align to TRBD1. This CDR3 is built from 16 residues. V lost 4 bases, J lost 10 bases, and 14 bases stayed unmatched. Germline CDR1 and CDR2: LGHNA and YSLEER. CDR3 residues: CASSREVPGQGMEQFF. The CDR3 bases are TGCGCCAGCAGCCGAGAGGTCCCGGGACAGGGCATGGAGCAGTTCTTC.

V gene TRBV11-3 combines with J gene TRBJ2-2; maybe TRBD1 (6 bases). Germline CDR1 is SGHNT and CDR2 is YENEEA. There are 17 residues in the CDR3. V was shortened by 4 bases and J by 7 bases, with 22 bases between the two germline ends. The CDR3 sequence is CASSSRMGTPGGGELFF. The CDR3, as DNA: TGTGCCAGCAGCTCGAGAATGGGGACACCGGGTGGCGGGGAGCTGTTTTTT.

This clone turned up a few times. The chain employs TRBV28 and TRBJ1-5; a weak D match, TRBD1 (6 bases). In germline, CDR1 is MDHEN, CDR2 SYDVKM. This CDR3 has 15 amino acids. Between the trimmed V and J ends, which lost 2 bases and 0 bases, there was a span of 8 bases. CDR3 DNA sequence: TGTGCCAGCAGTTTAAAGGACAGTAGCAATCAGCCCCAGCATTTT. Protein: CASSLKDSSNQPQHF.

The chain recombines TRBV7-9 with TRBJ1-1; 8 bases are a match to TRBD1. The CDR3 runs to 16 residues. Germline CDR1 reads SEHNR; CDR2 reads FQNEAQ (reference sequence). Losses at the gene ends were 6 bases for V and 1 base for J; bases not matched to a gene: 10. The CDR3 coding sequence is TGTGCCAGCAGTCAACGGACAGGGACACCGAACACTGAAGCTTTCTTT. Protein product: CASSQRTGTPNTEAFF.

The chain couples TRBV6-2 or TRBV6-3 to TRBJ2-7, with 11 bases aligning to TRBD2. The CDR3 loop spans 15 amino acids. Germline V gene lookup returns CDR1 MNHEY and CDR2 SVGEGT. The junction had 11 bases not matched to a gene; V was cut back by 7 bases and J by 6 bases. The CDR3 region is CASTPATSGKSEQYF. CDR3 in DNA: TGTGCCAGCACCCCCGCGACTAGCGGGAAGAGCGAGCAGTACTTC.

V usage is TRBV21-1 and J usage is TRBJ1-2. TRBV21-1 has pseudogene status. The CDR3 has 13 residues. The CDR3 reads CASSTTYSGGYTF. The CDR3 DNA is TGTGCCAGCAGCACCACTTACAGCGGCGGCTACACCTTC.

On this clone itself: Other DNA sequences in this specimen translate into the identical CDR3. V and J are TRBV6-5 and TRBJ2-1; TRBD2 agrees at 8 bases. The V gene end was trimmed by 0 bases and the J gene end by 8 bases; junction bases not matched to a gene: 6. The V gene's germline CDR1 is MNHEY and CDR2 SVGAGI. The CDR3 is 15 residues long. The CDR3 coding sequence is TGTGCCAGCAGTTACTCCGGGACTAGTATCCATGAGCAGTTCTTC. Encoded protein: CASSYSGTSIHEQFF.

The genes are TRBV4-1 and TRBJ2-2, with 12 bases fitting TRBD1. Germline V CDR1 and CDR2: MGHRA, YSYEKL. There are 17 residues in the CDR3. With 2 bases clipped from V and 5 bases from J, the junction kept 6 bases outside the gene matches. The CDR3 coding sequence is TGCGCCAGCAGCCAAACCGGGACAGGGGGCAGGACCGGGGAGCTGTTTTTT. It yields the protein CASSQTGTGGRTGELFF.

The gene calls are TRBV6-2 or TRBV6-3 and TRBJ1-1; 7 bases match TRBD1. The CDR3 consists of 14 residues. V lost 5 bases, J lost 3 bases, and 6 bases stayed unmatched. Germline V gene data show CDR1 as MNHEY and CDR2 as SVGEGT. The CDR3 protein is CASSVGQSYTEAFF. CDR3 nucleotide sequence: TGTGCCAGCAGTGTGGGACAGAGTTACACTGAAGCTTTCTTT.

The chain couples TRBV4-3 to TRBJ2-2; TRBD1 aligns across 8 bases. Trimming took 5 bases from V and 5 from J; bases not matched to a gene: 7. The CDR3 loop spans 15 amino acids. The germline CDR1 and CDR2 sequences are LGHNA and YSLEER. CDR3 bases: TGCGCCAGCAGCGGACAGGGATTGGGGACCGGGGAGCTGTTTTTT. Protein product: CASSGQGLGTGELFF.

The rearrangement links TRBV28 to TRBJ2-2; D might be TRBD1 (6 bases). The germline gives CDR1 MDHEN, CDR2 SYDVKM. The V gene lost 3 bases and the J gene lost 4 bases, with 18 bases spanning the gap. CDR3 length: 17 residues. CDR3 sequence: CASSFPLARDITGELFF. The CDR3 nucleotides are TGTGCCAGCAGTTTTCCCCTTGCCCGGGACATCACCGGGGAGCTGTTTTTT.

The chain combines TRBV18 with TRBJ1-6; perhaps TRBD1 as D (6 bases). V lost 0 bases and J 9 bases, leaving 15 bases between the germline ends. The germline V gene has CDR1 KGHSH and CDR2 LQKENI. The CDR3 runs 16 residues. CDR3 DNA: TGTGCCAGCTCACCACCCTCAGGGGCAAGAGGTTCACCCCTCCACTTT. This encodes CASSPPSGARGSPLHF. Using reference TRBV18 and TRBJ1-6 for the parts outside the CDR3, the full variable domain is NAGVMQNPRHLVRRRGQEARLRCSPMKGHSHVYWYRQLPEEGLKFMVYLQKENIIDESGMPKERFSAEFPKEGPSILRIQQVVRGDSAAYFCASSPPSGARGSPLHFGNGTRLTVT.

The chain has TRBV11-1 and TRBJ2-7; D is possibly TRBD2 (6 bases). CDR1 SGHAT and CDR2 FQDESV come from the germline V gene (reference sequence). This CDR3 spans 12 amino acids. Trimming removed 6 bases from V and 5 bases from J, with 11 bases in between. The CDR3 here is CASRGTGDEQYF. In DNA, the CDR3 is TGTGCCAGCAGGGGGACGGGAGACGAGCAGTACTTC.

CDR3 DNA: TGTGCCAGCAGCGACAGGGGGGTTACAGAGACCCAGTACTTC. Translating gives CASSDRGVTETQYF. This sequence joins TRBV9 and TRBJ2-5, with 8 bases lining up with TRBD1. V lost 3 bases, J lost 4 bases, and 5 bases stayed unmatched. Germline V gene data show CDR1 as SGDLS and CDR2 as YYNGEE. The CDR3 sequence is 14 residues long. Based on the CDR3 plus reference TRBV9 and TRBJ2-5, the full variable domain is DSGVTQTPKHLITATGQRVTLRCSPRSGDLSVYWYQQSLDQGLQFLIQYYNGEERAKGNILERFSAQQFPDLHSELNLSSLELGDSALYFCASSDRGVTETQYFGPGTRLLVL.

This clone was seen once. The chain has TRBV18 and TRBJ2-7; D unclear. Germline V gene lookup returns CDR1 KGHSH and CDR2 LQKENI. Trimming shortened V by 3 bases and J by 0 bases, and 15 bases separated the two germline ends. This CDR3 has 16 amino acids. This chain's CDR3 is CASSPMTGLGSYEQYF. The CDR3 nucleotides are TGTGCCAGCTCACCCATGACCGGGTTGGGCTCCTACGAGCAGTACTTC.

The chain is built from TRBV19 and TRBJ1-1; D not certain. The CDR3 spans 15 residues. V lost 5 bases and J lost 1, with 14 bases in between. Germline CDR1 reads LNHDA; CDR2 reads SQIVND (reference sequence). The CDR3 is CASSFGGLENTEAFF. DNA for the CDR3: TGTGCCAGTAGTTTCGGAGGGCTGGAGAACACTGAAGCTTTCTTT.

The gene calls are TRBV27 and TRBJ1-5; weak D call: TRBD1 (5 bases). V lost 4 bases to trimming and J lost 4 bases, with 14 bases between them. Germline assignment: CDR1 MNHEY and CDR2 SMNVEV (reference sequence). The CDR3 contains 15 residues. The CDR3 DNA is TGTGCCAGCAGTTCTTGGGGGGAACCTAATCAGCCCCAGCATTTT. The encoded protein is CASSSWGEPNQPQHF.

About this clone itself: Other DNA sequences in the sample encode the same CDR3. The V and J genes are TRBV7-2 and TRBJ1-5, with D perhaps matching TRBD1 (6 bases). Germline V gene sequence: CDR1 SGHTA, CDR2 FQGNSA. The CDR3 extends over 14 amino acids. Trimming cost V 6 bases and J 3 bases, with 12 bases left between them. This CDR3 is CASRPTGSNQPQHF. The CDR3 bases are TGTGCCAGCAGACCCACAGGGTCCAATCAGCCCCAGCATTTT.

The genes are TRBV6-5 and TRBJ2-2, with unresolved D. Trimming took 5 bases from V and 5 from J, leaving 12 bases between them. This CDR3 spans 14 amino acids. Germline-derived CDR1 and CDR2 are MNHEY and SVGAGI. The CDR3 sequence: CASSRTAVTGELFF. CDR3 nucleotide sequence: TGTGCCAGCAGTCGAACGGCGGTGACCGGGGAGCTGTTTTTT.

This clone was seen once. This chain joins TRBV5-1 and TRBJ2-2; no clear D gene. The V gene's germline CDR1 is SGHRS and CDR2 YFSETQ. The CDR3 is 13 amino acids. V lost 2 bases and J 5 bases, leaving 7 bases between the germline ends. The CDR3, as DNA: TGCGCCAGCAGCTTTTTAGATACCGGGGAGCTGTTTTTT. As protein: CASSFLDTGELFF.

This clone appeared once. The V call is TRBV12-3 or TRBV12-4, the J call TRBJ2-5; D ambiguous. With 3 bases removed from V and 5 bases from J, the gap between germline ends came to 10 bases. The CDR3 runs to 13 residues. CDR3 loop: CASSFAAIETQYF. The CDR3 nucleotides read TGTGCCAGCAGTTTCGCGGCAATTGAGACCCAGTACTTC.

V gene TRBV24-1 combines with J gene TRBJ2-2; maybe TRBD2 (5 bases). In germline, CDR1 is KGHDR, CDR2 SFDVKD. The CDR3 sequence is 13 residues long. V was trimmed by 2 bases and J by 7 bases, leaving 7 bases between them. The CDR3, as DNA: TGTGCCACCAGTGATTCGGGAATCGGGGAGCTGTTTTTT. It is translated as CATSDSGIGELFF.